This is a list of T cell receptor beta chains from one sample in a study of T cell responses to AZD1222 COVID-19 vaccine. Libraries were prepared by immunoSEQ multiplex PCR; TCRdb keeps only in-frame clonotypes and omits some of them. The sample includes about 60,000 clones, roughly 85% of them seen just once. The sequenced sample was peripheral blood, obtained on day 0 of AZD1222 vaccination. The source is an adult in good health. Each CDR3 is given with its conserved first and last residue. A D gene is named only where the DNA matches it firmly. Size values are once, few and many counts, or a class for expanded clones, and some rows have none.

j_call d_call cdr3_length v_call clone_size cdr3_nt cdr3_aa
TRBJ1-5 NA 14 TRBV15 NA TGTGCCACCAGCCCCCGGACAAGGAATCAGCCCCAGCATTTT CATSPRTRNQPQHF
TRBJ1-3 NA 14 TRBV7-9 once TGTGCCAGCAGCTCGCTAAGCTCTGGAAACACCATATATTTT CASSSLSSGNTIYF
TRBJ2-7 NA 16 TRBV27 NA TGTGCCAGCAGGCAAATCTTGGGGGGATCTCCTTACGAGCAGTACTTC CASRQILGGSPYEQYF
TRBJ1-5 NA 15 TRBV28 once TGTGCCAGCAGTTTAACAAGGGGGACTTATCAGCCCCAGCATTTT CASSLTRGTYQPQHF
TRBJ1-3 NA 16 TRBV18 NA TGTGCCAGCTCACCCTCCGGCCCAAGCTCTGGAAACACCATATATTTT CASSPSGPSSGNTIYF
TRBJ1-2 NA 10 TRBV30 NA TGTGCCTGGGGACCGGGACGTTACACCTTC CAWGPGRYTF
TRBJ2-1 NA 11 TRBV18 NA TGTGCCAGCTCAAGGACGGTTGAGCAGTTCTTC CASSRTVEQFF
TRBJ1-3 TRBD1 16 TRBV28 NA TGTGCCAGCGGGACAGGGGGCCCATTCGCGGGAAACACCATATATTTT CASGTGGPFAGNTIYF
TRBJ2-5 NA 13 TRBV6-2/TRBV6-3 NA TGTGCCAGCAGTTTCTGGACAGAAGAGACCCAGTACTTC CASSFWTEETQYF
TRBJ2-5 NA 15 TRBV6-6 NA TGTGCCAGCAGAGGATGGGGGGCGGGTAGTGAGACCCAGTACTTC CASRGWGAGSETQYF
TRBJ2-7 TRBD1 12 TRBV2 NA TGTGCCAGCAGGGCAGGGGGCTACGAGCAGTACTTC CASRAGGYEQYF
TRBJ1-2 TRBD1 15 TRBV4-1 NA TGCGCCAGCAGCCCCGAGGGACAGACCCTTTATGGCTACACCTTC CASSPEGQTLYGYTF
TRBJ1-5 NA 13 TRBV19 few TGTGCCAGCAGCGGGCTCCGCGGTGGGCCCCAGCATTTT CASSGLRGGPQHF
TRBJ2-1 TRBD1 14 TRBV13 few TGTGCCAGTCAACCCGGACAGGGAATCAATGAGCAGTTCTTC CASQPGQGINEQFF
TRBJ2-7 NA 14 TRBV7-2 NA TGTGCCAGCAGCTTAGTGGACGGGACCTACGAGCAGTACTTC CASSLVDGTYEQYF
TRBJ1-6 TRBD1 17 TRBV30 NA TGTGCCTGGAGTGTAGACAGGGGGACGTCCTATAATTCACCCCTCCACTTT CAWSVDRGTSYNSPLHF
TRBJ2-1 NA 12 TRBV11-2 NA TGTGCCAGCAGCTCTTTTTACGCTGAGCAGTTCTTC CASSSFYAEQFF
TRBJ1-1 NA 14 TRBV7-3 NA TGTGCCAGCAGCTTGAATTTCGTGAACACTGAAGCTTTCTTT CASSLNFVNTEAFF
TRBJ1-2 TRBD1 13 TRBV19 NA TGTGCCAGTAGGCGACAGGGAGGGAATGGCTACACCTTC CASRRQGGNGYTF
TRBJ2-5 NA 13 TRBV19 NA TGTGCCAGTAGTAATCGACAGGATGGGACCCAGTACTTC CASSNRQDGTQYF
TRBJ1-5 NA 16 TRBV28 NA TGTGCCAGCAGTTTATTCAGGGTCCCAGGTAGCAAGCCCCAGCATTTT CASSLFRVPGSKPQHF
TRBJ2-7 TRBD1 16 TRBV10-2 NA TGCGCCAGCAGTGATGCGGGACAGGGGGGCTCCTACGAGCAGTACTTC CASSDAGQGGSYEQYF
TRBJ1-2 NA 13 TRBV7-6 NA TGTGCCAGCAGCCTGTGGCAGGCCTCGGGCTACACCTTC CASSLWQASGYTF
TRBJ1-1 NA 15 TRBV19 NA TGTGCCAGTATTATTGGGGGGAACACGAACACTGAAGCTTTCTTT CASIIGGNTNTEAFF
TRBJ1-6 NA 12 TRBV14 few TGTGCCAGCAGCCAAGGGACCCCACCCCTCCACTTT CASSQGTPPLHF
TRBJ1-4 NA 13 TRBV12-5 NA TGTGCTAGTGGTTTGGGGCCCCGCCGTAGGATGTTTTTT CASGLGPRRRMFF
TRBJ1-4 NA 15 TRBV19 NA TGTGCCAGTAGGACGAATCGCCGGGATAATGAAAAACTGTTTTTT CASRTNRRDNEKLFF
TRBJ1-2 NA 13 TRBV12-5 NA TGTGCTAGTGGTTTATCCGGGCTCTATGGCTACACCTTC CASGLSGLYGYTF
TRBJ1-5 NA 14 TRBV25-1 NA TGTGCCAGCAGTGAATCTGGGAGCAATCAGCCCCAGCATTTT CASSESGSNQPQHF
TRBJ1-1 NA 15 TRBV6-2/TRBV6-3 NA TGTGCCAGCAGTTCTACGGGACGGGCGAACACTGAAGCTTTCTTT CASSSTGRANTEAFF
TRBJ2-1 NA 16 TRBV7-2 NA TGTGCCAGCAGCTCCCAGGGGGGAAGAACCTACAATGAGCAGTTCTTC CASSSQGGRTYNEQFF
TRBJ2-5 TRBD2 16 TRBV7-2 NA TGTGCCAGCAGCTTAGCGGGCGGGGGGGCTCTAGAGACCCAGTACTTC CASSLAGGGALETQYF
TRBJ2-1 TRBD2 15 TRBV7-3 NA TGTGCCAGCAGCTCGCCGGCGGGGGGGCGGAATGAGCAGTTCTTC CASSSPAGGRNEQFF
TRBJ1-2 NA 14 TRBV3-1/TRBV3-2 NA TGTGCCAGCAGCCAAGATTTCAGATCCTATGGCTACACCTTC CASSQDFRSYGYTF
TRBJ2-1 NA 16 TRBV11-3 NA TGTGCCAGCAGCTTGACCGGGACCTCTTACTACAATGAGCAGTTCTTC CASSLTGTSYYNEQFF
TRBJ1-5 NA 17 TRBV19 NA TGTGCCAGTACCAACCCCCGTAGAGGCAGTAGCAATCAGCCCCAGCATTTT CASTNPRRGSSNQPQHF
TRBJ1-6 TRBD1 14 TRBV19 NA TGTGCCAGTGGACAGGGGGCGCGTAATTCACCCCTCCACTTT CASGQGARNSPLHF
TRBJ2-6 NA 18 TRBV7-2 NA TGTGCCACCAGACGAAGGGGGGGCTCAACCTCTGGGGCCAACGTCCTGACTTTC CATRRRGGSTSGANVLTF
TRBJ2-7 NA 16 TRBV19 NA TGTGCCAGTAGATCCCCCGGTGCGGGTAGCTCCTACGAGCAGTACTTC CASRSPGAGSSYEQYF
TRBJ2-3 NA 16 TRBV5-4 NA TGTGCCAGCAGCTTGGGTGCGGGCTCGGGGGCAGATACGCAGTATTTT CASSLGAGSGADTQYF
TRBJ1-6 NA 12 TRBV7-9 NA TGTGCCAGCAGCGTAGGGAATTCACCCCTCCACTTT CASSVGNSPLHF
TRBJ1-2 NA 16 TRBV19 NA TGTGCCAGTAGTATTACCGGACAAATTTCCCTTTATGGCTACACCTTC CASSITGQISLYGYTF